What follows describes a single T cell receptor beta chain. Antigen unknown. This record belongs to a study of blood T cells in healthy people across ages. Through a sample-barcoded 5' primer and a J-beta primer mix, a second PCR was run for roughly 7 to 11 cycles. A 12-random-nucleotide template-switch adaptor tagged each cDNA molecule. TCRdb analysed the 5' RACE reads with MiXCR anew, one entry per CDR3 protein. The data show about 1.6 million distinct CDR3 sequences, with about 31% seen just once and about 10% held by the top ten. Study results and limitations: Versus aged donors, long-lived donors had higher diversity and more naive CD4+ cells.

The CDR3 extends over 16 amino acids. From germline, CDR1 is SGHRS and CDR2 YFSETQ. V lost 2 bases and J lost 2; bases outside the gene matches: 6. This receptor was obtained from a woman between 25 and 40 years old in good health. The chain couples TRBV5-1 to TRBJ2-3; 9 bases align to TRBD2. Material for sequencing was blood. This CDR3 is CASSFGSGGPTDTQYF. The CDR3 region has the DNA TGCGCCAGCAGCTTTGGTAGCGGGGGCCCCACAGATACGCAGTATTTT.